These T cell receptor beta chains were read from a single sample in a study of human T cells and chemical hapten exposure. TCRdb itself ran the RACE reads through MiXCR, one entry per CDR3 protein. This table holds more than 250,000 distinct CDR3 sequences, roughly 8% found once. The source was whole blood, collected in connection with sensitization to the hapten diphenylcyclopropenone (DPC). These receptors came from a man aged 18 to 29 with alopecia areata. Some clones in this sample may be carry-over from other donors' samples. The CDR3 runs from the conserved cysteine through the conserved F or W. Each record gives: clone size, V gene, D gene, J gene, CDR3 protein, CDR3 DNA. A D gene is named only where the DNA matches it firmly. Clone size appears in some rows only: once, few, many, or a class for an expanded clone.

size: few; V: TRBV28; D: NA; J: TRBJ2-7; CDR3: CASSFAAGSYEQYF; DNA: TGTGCCAGCAGTTTTGCTGCGGGGTCCTACGAGCAGTACTTC
size: many; V: TRBV7-3; D: NA; J: TRBJ1-1; CDR3: CASSLSRDTEAFF; DNA: TGTGCCAGCAGCTTAAGCAGGGACACTGAAGCTTTCTTT
size: few; V: TRBV3-1; D: TRBD2; J: TRBJ2-1; CDR3: CASSQDASGGDEQFF; DNA: TGTGCCAGCAGCCAAGACGCTAGCGGGGGTGATGAGCAGTTCTTC
size: NA; V: TRBV3-1; D: NA; J: TRBJ2-3; CDR3: CASSQDWTAYTQYF; DNA: TGTGCCAGCAGCCAAGATTGGACAGCTTATACGCAGTATTTT
size: many; V: TRBV27; D: TRBD1; J: TRBJ1-5; CDR3: CASRDRGVSNQPQHF; DNA: TGTGCCAGCAGGGACAGGGGCGTTAGCAATCAGCCCCAGCATTTT
size: few; V: TRBV4-1; D: TRBD1; J: TRBJ1-2; CDR3: CASSQELRTGGSVYSVYGYTF; DNA: TGCGCCAGCAGCCAAGAGCTTCGGACAGGGGGCAGTGTTTATTCCGTATATGGCTACACCTTC
size: few; V: TRBV11-2; D: NA; J: TRBJ2-3; CDR3: CASSFAVDRTDTQYF; DNA: TGTGCCAGCAGCTTTGCCGTGGACCGCACAGATACGCAGTATTTT
size: NA; V: TRBV5-5; D: NA; J: TRBJ2-3; CDR3: CASSLEVLTDTQYF; DNA: TGTGCCAGCAGCTTAGAAGTTTTGACAGATACGCAGTATTTT
size: NA; V: TRBV14; D: NA; J: TRBJ2-7; CDR3: CASSPVLGLSSYEQYF; DNA: TGTGCCAGCAGCCCGGTTCTAGGGCTAAGCTCCTACGAGCAGTACTTC
size: NA; V: TRBV4-3; D: NA; J: TRBJ1-5; CDR3: CASSQEATRETNQPQHF; DNA: TGCGCCAGCAGCCAGGAAGCCACCAGGGAGACCAATCAGCCCCAGCATTTT
size: NA; V: TRBV7-6; D: NA; J: TRBJ2-1; CDR3: CASSLEVPSSYNEQFF; DNA: TGTGCCAGCAGCTTAGAAGTCCCGAGCTCCTACAATGAGCAGTTCTTC
size: many; V: TRBV7-9; D: TRBD1; J: TRBJ2-3; CDR3: CASSAWDRNTDTQYF; DNA: TGTGCCAGCAGCGCCTGGGACAGAAACACAGATACGCAGTATTTT
size: few; V: TRBV7-2; D: NA; J: TRBJ2-7; CDR3: CASSPLGRDGSYEQYF; DNA: TGTGCCAGCAGCCCCCTCGGTCGCGACGGCTCCTACGAGCAGTACTTC
size: few; V: TRBV3-1; D: TRBD2; J: TRBJ2-1; CDR3: CASSQESSGGSPRYNEQFF; DNA: TGTGCCAGCAGCCAAGAATCCAGCGGGGGGTCTCCCCGCTACAATGAGCAGTTCTTC
size: many; V: TRBV9; D: NA; J: TRBJ1-2; CDR3: CASSVDVGNYGYTF; DNA: TGTGCCAGCAGCGTAGACGTAGGAAACTATGGCTACACCTTC
size: few; V: TRBV7-9; D: NA; J: TRBJ2-2; CDR3: CASSSYRDAGELFF; DNA: TGTGCCAGCAGCTCGTACAGGGATGCCGGGGAGCTGTTTTTT
size: NA; V: TRBV4-1; D: TRBD1; J: TRBJ1-6; CDR3: CASSLTGESPLHF; DNA: TGCGCCAGCAGCCTTACAGGGGAATCACCCCTCCACTTT
size: few; V: TRBV7-2; D: NA; J: TRBJ2-5; CDR3: CASSLRLPRSQETQYF; DNA: TGTGCCAGCAGCCTCCGACTGCCAAGATCCCAAGAGACCCAGTACTTC
size: few; V: TRBV3-1; D: NA; J: TRBJ1-1; CDR3: CASSRSEAVNTEAFF; DNA: TGTGCCAGCAGCCGCTCTGAGGCGGTGAACACTGAAGCTTTCTTT
size: NA; V: TRBV12-3/TRBV12-4; D: TRBD1; J: TRBJ1-4; CDR3: CASSFGDRESEKLFF; DNA: TGTGCCAGCAGTTTCGGCGACAGGGAGAGCGAAAAACTGTTTTTT
size: NA; V: TRBV24-1; D: NA; J: TRBJ2-3; CDR3: CATSDFRGKSTDTQYF; DNA: TGTGCCACCAGTGATTTCCGGGGGAAAAGCACAGATACGCAGTATTTT
size: many; V: TRBV29-1; D: NA; J: TRBJ2-5; CDR3: CSVETGETQYF; DNA: TGCAGCGTTGAGACCGGAGAGACCCAGTACTTC
size: many; V: TRBV7-9; D: NA; J: TRBJ2-6; CDR3: CASSLVRTSGANVLTF; DNA: TGTGCCAGCAGCTTAGTAAGGACATCAGGGGCCAACGTCCTGACTTTC
size: many; V: TRBV12-3/TRBV12-4; D: NA; J: TRBJ2-3; CDR3: CASRYRQRSTDTQYF; DNA: TGTGCCAGCAGGTACCGACAGCGAAGCACAGATACGCAGTATTTT
size: NA; V: TRBV4-3; D: TRBD1; J: TRBJ2-4; CDR3: CAISQKKGTGLLNIQYF; DNA: TGCGCCATCAGCCAAAAAAAAGGGACAGGGTTATTAAACATTCAGTACTTC
size: few; V: TRBV10-3; D: NA; J: TRBJ2-3; CDR3: CAISENGPSTDTQYF; DNA: TGTGCCATCAGTGAAAACGGTCCTAGCACAGATACGCAGTATTTT
size: few; V: TRBV9; D: NA; J: TRBJ1-5; CDR3: CASSVSAASNQPQHF; DNA: TGTGCCAGCAGCGTATCGGCAGCTAGCAATCAGCCCCAGCATTTT
size: few; V: TRBV10-3; D: NA; J: TRBJ2-3; CDR3: CAISRGAGTDTQYF; DNA: TGTGCCATCAGCCGGGGAGCTGGAACAGATACGCAGTATTTT
size: NA; V: TRBV7-9; D: TRBD1; J: TRBJ1-5; CDR3: CASSSFRDSLNQPQHF; DNA: TGTGCCAGCAGCTCATTCCGGGACAGCCTCAATCAGCCCCAGCATTTT
size: few; V: TRBV5-1; D: NA; J: TRBJ1-1; CDR3: CASSLGLGMNTEAFF; DNA: TGCGCCAGCAGCTTGGGTCTGGGAATGAACACTGAAGCTTTCTTT
size: NA; V: TRBV20-1; D: TRBD2; J: TRBJ2-7; CDR3: CSARVGGDEQYF; DNA: TGCAGTGCTAGGGTGGGAGGGGACGAGCAGTACTTC
size: NA; V: TRBV20-1; D: NA; J: TRBJ1-1; CDR3: CSATLQRAMNTEAFF; DNA: TGCAGTGCCACCCTACAGCGGGCAATGAACACTGAAGCTTTCTTT
size: many; V: TRBV6-1; D: TRBD1; J: TRBJ1-1; CDR3: CASSGDSAEAFF; DNA: TGTGCCAGCAGTGGGGACAGCGCTGAAGCTTTCTTT
size: many; V: TRBV6-5; D: NA; J: TRBJ2-7; CDR3: CASGGSSYEQYF; DNA: TGTGCCAGCGGTGGGAGCTCCTACGAGCAGTACTTC
size: many; V: TRBV7-9; D: TRBD1; J: TRBJ1-1; CDR3: CATPEGANSNEAFF; DNA: TGTGCCACCCCCGAGGGGGCTAATTCCAATGAAGCTTTCTTT
size: many; V: TRBV27; D: NA; J: TRBJ2-3; CDR3: CASSFWGAGTDTQYF; DNA: TGTGCCAGCAGTTTTTGGGGGGCAGGGACAGATACGCAGTATTTT
size: many; V: TRBV12-3/TRBV12-4; D: NA; J: TRBJ1-1; CDR3: CASSFGVTEAFF; DNA: TGTGCCAGCAGTTTTGGGGTCACTGAAGCTTTCTTT
size: NA; V: TRBV6-5; D: TRBD1; J: TRBJ1-1; CDR3: CASSYHGRGPSTEAFF; DNA: TGTGCCAGCAGTTACCATGGGAGGGGGCCAAGCACTGAAGCTTTCTTT
size: NA; V: TRBV12-3/TRBV12-4; D: TRBD1; J: TRBJ1-5; CDR3: CASSSRDRGSNQPQHF; DNA: TGTGCCAGCAGTTCACGGGACAGGGGTAGCAATCAGCCCCAGCATTTT
size: many; V: TRBV12-3/TRBV12-4; D: NA; J: TRBJ2-6; CDR3: CASRPGRFFTGANVLTF; DNA: TGTGCCAGCAGACCGGGACGGTTCTTCACTGGGGCCAACGTCCTGACTTTC
size: many; V: TRBV20-1; D: TRBD1; J: TRBJ1-2; CDR3: CSASGQGAIRNYGYTF; DNA: TGCAGTGCTTCCGGACAGGGGGCGATCAGGAACTATGGCTACACCTTC